These 25 T cell receptor beta chains came from one sample sequenced in a study of T-cell reconstitution after alpha-beta-depleted transplantation in children. This sample's TCRbeta library carried unique molecular identifier barcodes. TCRdb re-called the PCR reads through MiXCR, storing one row per CDR3 protein. The repertoire consists of just under 550,000 distinct CDR3 sequences, with around 18% occurring once and the leading ten covering 3.3%. Here the sequenced sample was PBMCs from the stem cell graft donor, taken from the stem cell graft. The receptors were gathered from a human donor who donated a stem cell graft to a child with acute lymphoblastic leukemia.

The chain employs TRBV27 and TRBJ2-3; D call uncertain. The CDR3 contains 15 residues. CDR1 is MNHEY, CDR2 SMNVEV, per germline (reference sequence). The ends were cut back, 7 bases at V and 1 base at J, with 15 bases in the middle. The CDR3 is CASTSPTDRTDTQYF. The CDR3 nucleotides are TGTGCCAGCACCTCTCCGACTGATCGCACAGATACGCAGTATTTT.

V usage is TRBV9 and J usage is TRBJ2-7; D possibly corresponds to TRBD2 (5 bases). This CDR3 region has 16 residues. In germline, CDR1 is SGDLS, CDR2 YYNGEE. V lost 4 bases to trimming and J lost 2 bases, with 19 bases between them. DNA for the CDR3: TGTGCCAGCAGCTCCCCTCGCGGGTCCCCTCCCTACGAGCAGTACTTC. Residues: CASSSPRGSPPYEQYF.

In its sample, this clonotype was seen a few times. CDR3 residues: CASTQALGGANVLTF. DNA of the CDR3: TGTGCCAGCACGCAGGCCTTAGGGGGGGCCAACGTCCTGACTTTC. The J gene is TRBJ2-6, the V gene TRBV12-3 or TRBV12-4; D remains unclear. V lost 7 bases, J lost 4 bases, and 14 bases lay in between. This CDR3 is 15 amino acids long.

This clonotype was counted only a few times. V and J are TRBV5-1 and TRBJ2-1, with 10 bases matching TRBD2. V gave up 1 base and J gave up 8 bases; unmatched junction bases: 6. The germline V gene has CDR1 SGHRS and CDR2 YFSETQ. The CDR3 covers 15 residues. The CDR3 here is CASSLTLAGSDEQFF. The CDR3, as DNA: TGCGCCAGCAGCTTGACACTAGCGGGGTCCGATGAGCAGTTCTTC.

This clonotype was counted only a few times. The chain carries TRBV29-1 and TRBJ1-2, with TRBD1 matching 7 bases. CDR3 length: 12 residues. Trimming took 8 bases from V and 5 from J; bases not matched to a gene: 8. Germline CDR1 is SQVTM and CDR2 is ANQGSEA. The CDR3 sequence: CSIHRGPYGYTF. In DNA, the CDR3 is TGCAGCATTCACAGGGGTCCTTATGGCTACACCTTC.

This clonotype was detected a few times. The rearrangement joins TRBV14 to TRBJ2-1, with 14 bases aligning to TRBD2. Germline CDR1 is SGHDN and CDR2 is FVKESK. The CDR3 sequence is 18 residues long. Trimming cost V 3 bases and J 0 bases; bases outside gene matches: 4. In DNA, the CDR3 is TGTGCCAGCAGCCATGGACTAGCGGGAGGATTCTCCTACAATGAGCAGTTCTTC. Encoded protein: CASSHGLAGGFSYNEQFF.

A note on this clonotype: One end of the junction fails to match germline, which may point to a read error. The chain recombines TRBV20-1 with TRBJ2-1, with TRBD2 as a possible D gene (5 bases). The CDR3 length is 17 residues. Germline values: CDR1 DFQATT, CDR2 SNEGSKA (reference sequence). This CDR3 is CSARDRSSSSSYTEQFF. In DNA form, the CDR3 reads TGCAGTGCTAGAGATCGTTCCAGTTCTAGCTCCTACACTGAGCAGTTCTTC.

This clonotype was observed a few times. The germline gene is not matched at one end of the junction; a read error may be the cause. The V and J genes are TRBV9 and TRBJ2-1; D remains unclear. CDR1 SGDLS and CDR2 YYNGEE come from the germline V gene. CDR3 length equals 15 residues. CDR3 coding DNA: TGTGCCAGCAGCGCACCGTCTCACCTCTACAGTGAGCAGTTCTTC. This sequence encodes CASSAPSHLYSEQFF.

This clonotype appeared a few times. The rearrangement joins TRBV5-1 to TRBJ2-1, with TRBD1 matching over 11 bases. The V and J ends lost 5 bases and 8 bases, in that order; junction bases with no gene match: 9. The CDR3 is made up of 15 amino acids. The V gene's germline CDR1 is SGHRS and CDR2 YFSETQ. CDR3 sequence reads: CASRGRDRGSDEQFF. The CDR3 bases are TGCGCCAGCAGGGGCCGGGACAGGGGGTCGGATGAGCAGTTCTTC.

CDR3 sequence reads: CASSRLTGGQETQYF. DNA for the CDR3: TGTGCCAGCTCGCGACTTACTGGAGGCCAAGAGACCCAGTACTTC. This chain uses TRBV18 with TRBJ2-5, with D possibly being TRBD2 (5 bases). Trimming cost V 6 bases and J 1 base, with 15 bases left between them. The CDR3 covers 15 residues. Germline V lookup: CDR1 KGHSH, CDR2 LQKENI.

This clonotype has more than one count but fewer than ten. The J gene is TRBJ1-1, the V gene TRBV10-3; D might be TRBD1 (5 bases). The V and J ends lost 6 bases and 3 bases respectively, with 11 bases between them. Germline CDR1 and CDR2: ENHRY and SYGVKD. This CDR3 is 13 amino acids long. The CDR3 bases are TGTGCCATCAGGGGGGGGGATTACACTGAAGCTTTCTTT. This sequence encodes CAIRGGDYTEAFF.

About this clonotype: A much larger clone differs by one base, so this may be a read error. This chain's CDR3 is CASRYPGGRNDQYF. DNA of the CDR3: TGCGCCAGCAGGTATCCAGGGGGGAGAAACGATCAGTACTTC. The chain recombines TRBV5-1 with TRBJ2-7, with a possible D match to TRBD1 (7 bases). CDR1 is SGHRS and CDR2 is YFSETQ in the germline V gene. There are 14 residues in the CDR3.

This clonotype was recorded a few times. The V gene is TRBV5-1, the J gene TRBJ1-6; no reliable D call. V was cut by 2 bases and J by 8 bases, with 11 bases left in between. Germline loops: CDR1 SGHRS, CDR2 YFSETQ. The CDR3 contains 14 residues. The CDR3 loop is CASSLRSVDSPLHF. The CDR3 DNA sequence: TGCGCCAGCAGCTTAAGGTCTGTGGATTCACCCCTCCACTTT. The complete variable domain, with remaining parts taken from reference TRBV5-1 and TRBJ1-6, reads KAGVTQTPRYLIKTRGQQVTLSCSPISGHRSVSWYQQTPGQGLQFLFEYFSETQRNKGNFPGRFSGRQFSNSRSEMNVSTLELGDSALYLCASSLRSVDSPLHFGNGTRLTVT.

The CDR3 loop is CASSQPRRGTDTQYF. The CDR3 DNA reads TGTGCCAGCAGCCAACCTCGACGGGGCACAGATACGCAGTATTTT. The chain joins TRBV9 to TRBJ2-3, with D uncertain. This CDR3 is built from 15 residues. Trimming took 4 bases from V and 1 from J, leaving 13 bases between them. CDR1 is SGDLS and CDR2 is YYNGEE in the germline V gene.

This chain uses TRBV27 with TRBJ1-6; D call uncertain. The CDR3 covers 16 residues. From germline, CDR1 is MNHEY and CDR2 SMNVEV (reference sequence). V was cut by 2 bases and J by 6 bases, with 14 bases left in between. The CDR3 coding sequence is TGTGCCAGCAGTTTAGGTGCGCGGAGTACTAATTCACCCCTCCACTTT. Its protein is CASSLGARSTNSPLHF.

The genes are TRBV12-3 or TRBV12-4 and TRBJ2-4; 12 bases fit TRBD1. This CDR3 is built from 15 residues. Trimming took 5 bases from V and 7 from J; bases not matched to a gene: 6. The chain's CDR3 is CASSAQGQGANIQYF. The CDR3 DNA is TGTGCCAGCAGTGCACAGGGACAGGGGGCGAACATTCAGTACTTC.

The chain carries TRBV7-6 and TRBJ2-3, with D possibly matching TRBD1 (6 bases). This CDR3 spans 16 amino acids. V lost 5 bases, J lost 3 bases, and 18 bases lay in between. The germline V gene has CDR1 SGHVS and CDR2 FNYEAQ. The CDR3 DNA is TGTGCCAGCAGCCTTTATTCCGGCCAGGGGACAGATACGCAGTATTTT. Protein: CASSLYSGQGTDTQYF.

This clonotype was recorded a few times. J is TRBJ2-2 and V is TRBV12-3 or TRBV12-4; D ambiguous. The V and J ends lost 3 bases and 4 bases respectively, with 6 bases between them. The CDR3 totals 13 residues. The CDR3: CASSFQGTGELFF. The CDR3 DNA sequence: TGTGCCAGCAGTTTCCAAGGCACCGGGGAGCTGTTTTTT.

V usage is TRBV28 and J usage is TRBJ2-3; D gene uncertain. This CDR3 contains 15 residues. Trimming removed 3 bases from V and 0 bases from J, with 10 bases in between. The germline CDR1 and CDR2 sequences are MDHEN and SYDVKM. For the CDR3, the DNA is TGTGCCAGCAGTTTTAACGGGCCTAGCACAGATACGCAGTATTTT. It yields the protein CASSFNGPSTDTQYF.

The chain joins TRBV14 to TRBJ2-1, with TRBD2 identical over 9 bases. This CDR3 is built from 15 residues. Germline V CDR1 and CDR2: SGHDN, FVKESK. Losses at the gene ends were 2 bases for V and 9 bases for J; bases not matched to a gene: 8. The CDR3 sequence: CASSQFSGSGSEQFF. The CDR3 nucleotides are TGTGCCAGCAGCCAATTTAGCGGGAGCGGTTCTGAGCAGTTCTTC.

This clonotype was seen a handful of times. The chain recombines TRBV11-2 with TRBJ2-5; 10 nucleotides agree with TRBD2. Germline CDR1 reads SGHAT; CDR2 reads FQNNGV. V gave up 1 base and J gave up 3 bases; unmatched junction bases: 17. This CDR3 region has 20 residues. The CDR3 here is CASSLVSGGRAGGPEETQYF. CDR3 bases: TGTGCCAGCAGCTTAGTTTCAGGGGGCCGAGCGGGAGGGCCAGAAGAGACCCAGTACTTC.

This clonotype was seen more than once but under ten times. V and J are TRBV3-1 and TRBJ2-5; D is uncertain. Germline CDR1 is LGHDT and CDR2 is YNNKEL (reference sequence). Between the trimmed V and J ends, which lost 0 bases and 7 bases, there was a span of 15 bases. CDR3 length: 15 residues. In DNA, the CDR3 is TGTGCCAGCAGCCAAGAGTGGATCGCCCACGTGACCCAGTACTTC. Translation gives CASSQEWIAHVTQYF.

The chain links TRBV5-1 to TRBJ1-2; D gene uncertain. Trimming shortened V by 5 bases and J by 2 bases, and 4 bases separated the two germline ends. The germline V gene has CDR1 SGHRS and CDR2 YFSETQ. CDR3 length: 11 residues. CDR3 protein: CASSANYGYTF. The CDR3 nucleotides are TGCGCCAGCAGTGCCAACTATGGCTACACCTTC.

A few counts support this clonotype. The V gene is TRBV12-3 or TRBV12-4, the J gene TRBJ1-5; D is uncertain. The length of the CDR3 is 14 residues. The germline V and J ends were trimmed by 6 bases and 0 bases, with 9 bases remaining between them. The CDR3: CASSPTYSNQPQHF. In DNA form, the CDR3 reads TGTGCCAGCAGCCCCACTTATAGCAATCAGCCCCAGCATTTT.

The rearrangement uses TRBV12-3 or TRBV12-4 and TRBJ2-5; no firm D call. With 2 bases removed from V and 4 bases from J, the gap between germline ends came to 17 bases. The CDR3 covers 16 residues. CDR3 loop: CASSLISGFSGETQYF. CDR3 sequence (DNA): TGTGCCAGCAGTTTAATCTCGGGTTTCTCTGGAGAGACCCAGTACTTC.